Below, 30 T cell receptor beta chains from the same sample are listed, as sequenced in a study of blood T cell repertoires in COVID-19. The repertoire was sequenced with immunoSEQ multiplex PCR; TCRdb's copy has only in-frame clones and lacks some. The table shows 150,000 to 200,000 clones, with roughly three quarters occurring only once. The sample taken for sequencing was PBMCs or T cells enriched from blood (not recorded which). Receptors were obtained from a woman in her forties or fifties with acute COVID-19.

The V and J genes are TRBV5-1 and TRBJ1-6, with D possibly being TRBD1 (6 bases). V shed 5 bases and J shed 5 bases, with 8 bases lying between them. In germline, CDR1 is SGHRS, CDR2 YFSETQ. The CDR3 totals 13 residues. The CDR3 protein is CASRQGNNSPLHF. In DNA form, the CDR3 reads TGCGCCAGCAGGCAGGGGAATAATTCACCCCTCCACTTT.

The chain carries TRBV2 and TRBJ2-5; D possibly corresponds to TRBD2 (5 bases). CDR3 size: 15 residues. Trimming removed 4 bases at V and 5 bases at J, with 17 bases between. From germline, CDR1 is SNHLY and CDR2 FYNNEI. The CDR3 DNA reads TGTGCCAGCAGTGGGTTAGAGAACCCGGGGGAGACCCAGTACTTC. Its translation: CASSGLENPGETQYF.

The gene calls are TRBV24-1 and TRBJ1-5; D gene unclear. The germline CDR1 and CDR2 sequences are KGHDR and SFDVKD. The V end lost 5 bases, the J end lost 3 bases, and 13 bases lay between the germline ends. The CDR3 is made up of 15 amino acids. In DNA, the CDR3 is TGTGCCACCAGTGGGGCTTCAGAACCCAATCAGCCCCAGCATTTT. Residues: CATSGASEPNQPQHF.

V is TRBV7-9 and J is TRBJ1-1, with D possibly matching TRBD1 (5 bases). The germline V gene encodes CDR1 SEHNR and CDR2 FQNEAQ (reference sequence). The length of the CDR3 is 13 residues. V gave up 1 base and J gave up 3 bases, with 6 bases separating them. CDR3 amino acids: CASSLEGDTEAFF. The CDR3 DNA reads as TGTGCCAGCAGCTTAGAAGGGGACACTGAAGCTTTCTTT.

In this sample, this clone turned up a few times. The V gene is TRBV5-1, the J gene TRBJ2-3, with 11 bases identical to TRBD2. Germline CDR1 SGHRS, CDR2 YFSETQ. CDR3 length: 15 amino acids. J was trimmed by 2 bases and V by 5 bases; bases with no gene match: 4. CDR3 bases: TGCGCCAGCAGAGCTAGCGGGGGGTACACAGATACGCAGTATTTT. Its translation is CASRASGGYTDTQYF. The full variable domain, its missing parts supplied by reference TRBV5-1 and TRBJ2-3, is KAGVTQTPRYLIKTRGQQVTLSCSPISGHRSVSWYQQTPGQGLQFLFEYFSETQRNKGNFPGRFSGRQFSNSRSEMNVSTLELGDSALYLCASRASGGYTDTQYFGPGTRLTVL.

V and J are TRBV29-1 and TRBJ1-2; D possibly corresponds to TRBD1 (5 bases). Trimming cost V 8 bases and J 4 bases, with 11 bases left between them. The CDR3 runs to 11 residues. Germline assignment: CDR1 SQVTM and CDR2 ANQGSEA. CDR3 sequence (DNA): TGCAGCTCCCAGGGCTCCTATGGCTACACCTTC. Encoded protein: CSSQGSYGYTF.

This CDR3 reads CASSLEGTGFGANVLTF. In DNA, the CDR3 is TGTGCCAGCAGCTTAGAGGGCACAGGTTTCGGGGCCAACGTCCTGACTTTC. This chain joins TRBV7-2 and TRBJ2-6; TRBD1 is a possible D gene (5 bases). CDR1 is SGHTA and CDR2 is FQGNSA in the germline V gene. V was clipped by 1 base and J by 4 bases, with 14 bases between them. The length of the CDR3 is 17 residues.

This clone appeared a single time. The V call is TRBV27, the J call TRBJ2-1; D unresolved. The CDR3 length is 14 residues. Looked up from germline, CDR1 is MNHEY and CDR2 is SMNVEV (reference sequence). The V and J ends lost 4 bases and 7 bases respectively, with 14 bases between them. CDR3 protein: CASSSERPLNEQFF. The DNA for the CDR3 is TGTGCCAGCAGTTCCGAGAGGCCCTTGAATGAGCAGTTCTTC.

The chain links TRBV5-5 to TRBJ1-1, with 9 bases identical to TRBD1. Trimming removed 1 base from V and 1 base from J; junction bases left unmatched: 8. Germline CDR1 SGHKS, CDR2 YYEKEE (reference sequence). This CDR3 has 17 residues. DNA for the CDR3: TGTGCCAGCAGCTTGACAGGACAGGGGTGGGAGAACACTGAAGCTTTCTTT. It translates to CASSLTGQGWENTEAFF.

The chain is built from TRBV28 and TRBJ2-1; D is ambiguous. CDR3 length: 14 amino acids. The germline V and J ends were trimmed by 5 bases and 4 bases, with 12 bases remaining between them. The germline CDR1 and CDR2 sequences are MDHEN and SYDVKM. The CDR3 region has the DNA TGTGCCAGCAGTACTATAGGTATTTACAATGAGCAGTTCTTC. It yields the protein CASSTIGIYNEQFF.

The rearrangement uses TRBV9 and TRBJ2-3; 8 bases align to TRBD2. Trimming removed 4 bases from V and 5 bases from J; junction bases left unmatched: 9. The CDR3 has 15 amino acids. Per the germline V gene, CDR1 is SGDLS and CDR2 is YYNGEE. The CDR3 DNA sequence: TGTGCCAGCAGCCACACGGGGGCGGGGGGAGATACGCAGTATTTT. Translated, it gives CASSHTGAGGDTQYF.

This rearrangement joins TRBV27 to TRBJ1-2; no clear D gene. This CDR3 has 13 amino acids. The germline CDR1 and CDR2 sequences are MNHEY and SMNVEV (reference sequence). Trimming took 0 bases from V and 4 from J, leaving 6 bases between them. The CDR3 nucleotides read TGTGCCAGCAGTTTATCAGGAGGCTATGGCTACACCTTC. It is translated as CASSLSGGYGYTF.

The chain uses TRBV9 and TRBJ2-3, with TRBD2 identical over 9 bases. Germline CDR1 and CDR2: SGDLS and YYNGEE. The CDR3 is 18 amino acids. The ends lost 3 bases at V and 1 base at J; junction bases unmatched: 12. The CDR3 nucleotides read TGTGCCAGCAGCGCCAATCCGATGGCTAGCGGGGGCACAGATACGCAGTATTTT. It translates to CASSANPMASGGTDTQYF.

Only a few counts were recorded for this clone. The V gene is TRBV19, the J gene TRBJ1-3; D remains unclear. The CDR3 totals 17 residues. Germline loops: CDR1 LNHDA, CDR2 SQIVND (reference sequence). V shed 8 bases and J shed 0 bases, with 20 bases lying between them. The CDR3 reads CASRDGGRTPSGNTIYF. As DNA, the CDR3 is TGTGCCAGTCGTGATGGAGGGCGTACACCCTCTGGAAACACCATATATTTT.

The chain couples TRBV18 to TRBJ1-1; no firm D call. Trimming cost V 2 bases and J 6 bases, with 16 bases left between them. The germline CDR1 and CDR2 sequences are KGHSH and LQKENI. The CDR3 is 15 amino acids. CDR3 residues: CASSPTEDVLAEAFF. The DNA for the CDR3 is TGTGCCAGCTCACCAACCGAGGATGTTTTGGCTGAAGCTTTCTTT.

CDR3 bases: TGTGCCAGCAGCCCACTATGGACTAGCGGCAATGAGCAGTTCTTC. This sequence encodes CASSPLWTSGNEQFF. V and J are TRBV14 and TRBJ2-1; 10 positions agree with TRBD2. This CDR3 is built from 15 residues. J lost 6 bases, V lost 4 bases, and 6 bases had no gene match. CDR1 is SGHDN and CDR2 is FVKESK in the germline V gene.

The chain carries TRBV7-9 and TRBJ1-4; 7 bases are a match to TRBD1. CDR3 length equals 14 residues. V was clipped by 2 bases and J by 8 bases; unmatched bases: 5. In germline, CDR1 is SEHNR, CDR2 FQNEAQ (reference sequence). CDR3 region: CASSLRQGYEKLFF. The CDR3 DNA is TGTGCCAGCAGCTTAAGACAGGGCTACGAAAAACTGTTTTTT. The entire variable domain, with the rest obtained from reference TRBV7-9 and TRBJ1-4, is as follows: DTGVSQNPRHKITKRGQNVTFRCDPISEHNRLYWYRQTLGQGPEFLTYFQNEAQLEKSRLLSDRFSAERPKGSFSTLEIQRTEQGDSAMYLCASSLRQGYEKLFFGSGTQLSVL.

This clone was detected a few times. The chain is built from TRBV4-1 and TRBJ1-5; TRBD1 aligns across 7 bases. Germline loops: CDR1 MGHRA, CDR2 YSYEKL. The CDR3 is 21 residues long. J lost 1 base, V lost 1 base, and 19 bases had no gene match. CDR3 sequence (DNA): TGCGCCAGCAGCCAAGTTCGCTTCGGACAGGTTAGAAGGAGGAGCAATCAGCCCCAGCATTTT. Amino acid sequence: CASSQVRFGQVRRRSNQPQHF.

This clone was counted a few times. The V call is TRBV28, the J call TRBJ2-5; tentative D call: TRBD2 (6 bases). The CDR3 has 16 amino acids. Germline lookup yields CDR1 MDHEN and CDR2 SYDVKM. V lost 7 bases and J lost 5, with 23 bases in between. Here the CDR3 reads CASKEGASPPWETQYF. The CDR3 coding sequence is TGTGCCAGCAAGGAGGGAGCCTCTCCCCCATGGGAGACCCAGTACTTC.

The chain recombines TRBV19 with TRBJ2-7; no definite D call. This CDR3 is 13 amino acids long. Trimming removed 1 base from V and 3 bases from J, with 7 bases in between. CDR1 is LNHDA, CDR2 SQIVND, per germline (reference sequence). The DNA of the CDR3 is TGTGCCAGTAGTATAGGGGCAGGCTACGAGCAGTACGTC. This translates into CASSIGAGYEQYV.

V is TRBV7-9 and J is TRBJ1-4; D is ambiguous. This CDR3 comprises 14 residues. Between the trimmed V and J ends, which lost 2 bases and 6 bases, there was a span of 10 bases. Germline assignment: CDR1 SEHNR and CDR2 FQNEAQ (reference sequence). The chain's CDR3 is CASSLNGGYEKLFF. As DNA, the CDR3 is TGTGCCAGCAGCTTAAATGGAGGGTATGAAAAACTGTTTTTT.

CDR3 region: CATSRVQGNEQFF. In nucleotides, the CDR3 is TGTGCCACCAGCAGAGTCCAGGGAAATGAGCAGTTCTTC. The chain combines TRBV15 with TRBJ2-1; D is perhaps TRBD1 (5 bases). Germline V CDR1 and CDR2: LNHNV, YYDKDF (reference sequence). With 1 base removed from V and 7 bases from J, the gap between germline ends came to 8 bases. The CDR3 has 13 amino acids.

The V and J genes are TRBV6-1 and TRBJ1-1, with 7 bases fitting TRBD1. The CDR3 has 13 amino acids. The J segment lost 4 bases and the V segment lost 6 bases, leaving 5 bases of the junction unmatched. In germline, CDR1 is MNHNS, CDR2 SASEGT. CDR3 bases: TGTGCCAGCAGCCGCAACAGGGGCACTGAAGCTTTCTTT. It translates to CASSRNRGTEAFF.

The chain couples TRBV12-3 or TRBV12-4 to TRBJ1-6; perhaps TRBD1 as D (5 bases). V lost 5 bases and J 10 bases, leaving 12 bases between the germline ends. The CDR3 is 13 amino acids. Here the CDR3 DNA reads TGTGCCAGCAGTCCGGGGGGTTACTCACCCCTCCACTTT. Translation: CASSPGGYSPLHF.

The rearrangement joins TRBV12-5 to TRBJ2-3, with 9 bases matching TRBD1. CDR3 length: 15 residues. Germline CDR1 is LGHNT and CDR2 is FRNRAP. The J segment lost 5 bases and the V segment lost 6 bases, leaving 9 bases of the junction unmatched. The CDR3 here is CASGPGQGILDTQYF. In DNA, the CDR3 is TGTGCTAGTGGACCGGGACAGGGAATTCTAGATACGCAGTATTTT.

The V call is TRBV29-1, the J call TRBJ1-3; possibly TRBD1 for D (6 bases). Germline V gene lookup returns CDR1 SQVTM and CDR2 ANQGSEA. The CDR3 has 15 residues. The V end lost 6 bases, the J end lost 1 base, and 16 bases lay between the germline ends. The CDR3 DNA is TGCAGCGTCTTCGGGGGGGCAGAATCTGGAAACACCATATATTTT. Translating it yields CSVFGGAESGNTIYF. The full variable domain, rest sourced from reference TRBV29-1 and TRBJ1-3, is SAVISQKPSRDICQRGTSLTIQCQVDSQVTMMFWYRQQPGQSLTLIATANQGSEATYESGFVIDKFPISRPNLTFSTLTVSNMSPEDSSIYLCSVFGGAESGNTIYFGEGSWLTVV.

This clone came up once. The V call is TRBV3-1 (or the pseudogene TRBV3-2), the J call TRBJ2-1; no clear D gene. The CDR3 runs 17 residues. The germline V and J ends were trimmed by 0 bases and 0 bases, with 12 bases remaining between them. Germline loops: CDR1 LGHDT, CDR2 YNNKEL (reference sequence). CDR3 sequence (DNA): TGTGCCAGCAGCCAAGATCCCGGTGTAAGCTCCTACAATGAGCAGTTCTTC. Translating gives CASSQDPGVSSYNEQFF.

This clone was counted once. CDR3 loop: CASSRSGTATGELFF. CDR3 DNA: TGTGCCAGCAGCCGTAGCGGGACAGCCACCGGGGAGCTGTTTTTT. This sequence joins TRBV11-2 and TRBJ2-2, with D possibly being TRBD2 (8 bases). Germline assignment: CDR1 SGHAT and CDR2 FQNNGV. V lost 5 bases and J 4 bases, leaving 14 bases between the germline ends. The CDR3 sequence is 15 residues long.

The chain recombines TRBV4-1 with TRBJ1-1; 9 bases align to TRBD1. This CDR3 has 17 residues. J gave up 2 bases and V 4 bases, and 11 bases lay outside the gene matches. Per the germline V gene, CDR1 is MGHRA and CDR2 is YSYEKL. The CDR3 bases are TGCGCCAGCAGCCTAAATACAGGGGGCGCGCTTAACACTGAAGCTTTCTTT. The encoded protein is CASSLNTGGALNTEAFF.

Points on this clone: Other DNA sequences in this sample translate to the same CDR3. This sequence joins TRBV19 and TRBJ1-2; 10 bases fit TRBD1. This CDR3 contains 14 residues. Germline lookup yields CDR1 LNHDA and CDR2 SQIVND (reference sequence). Losses at the gene ends were 1 base for V and 4 bases for J; bases not matched to a gene: 0. The CDR3 is CASSIGTGGYGYTF. CDR3 in DNA: TGTGCCAGTAGTATAGGGACAGGGGGCTATGGCTACACCTTC.